The rows below give T cell receptor beta chains drawn from one sample of a study of control samples from healthy donors and cancer patients. Libraries were prepared by immunoSEQ multiplex PCR; TCRdb keeps only in-frame clonotypes and omits some of them. The table records about 100,000 clones, just under 85% of them present only once. Sequenced: blood. Every receptor here comes from a man aged 18 to 30 in good health. Each CDR3 is given with its conserved first and last residue. D genes are given only for firm matches. The size of a clone is reported for some rows only, either as once, few or many, or as a class for expanded clones.

v_gene	abundance	j_gene	d_gene	CDR3aa	CDR3nt
TRBV4-2	-	TRBJ1-1	-	CASSQQRGAGTEAFF	TGTGCCAGCAGCCAGCAAAGGGGGGCAGGGACTGAAGCTTTCTTT
TRBV2	-	TRBJ2-7	-	CASIGGSDYEQYF	TGTGCCAGCATAGGAGGGTCAGACTACGAGCAGTACTTC
TRBV15	-	TRBJ2-3	TRBD2	CATSSLGGGVLDTQYF	TGTGCCACCAGCTCCCTTGGCGGGGGGGTCCTGGATACGCAGTATTTT
TRBV18	-	TRBJ1-1	-	CASLDTLNTEAFF	TGTGCCAGCTTGGACACTCTGAACACTGAAGCTTTTTTT
TRBV6-5	-	TRBJ1-1	-	CASRGQATEAFF	TGTGCCAGCAGGGGGCAGGCCACTGAAGCTTTCTTT
TRBV27	-	TRBJ1-2	TRBD1	CASRPGQGTSGYTF	TGTGCCAGCAGGCCGGGACAGGGGACCAGTGGCTACACCTTC
TRBV27	-	TRBJ2-3	-	CASSLRSGYFTDTQYF	TGTGCCAGCAGCCTCAGGAGTGGATACTTCACAGATACGCAGTATTTT
TRBV9	-	TRBJ2-2	TRBD1	CASSFRPGTGGGSGELFF	TGTGCCAGCAGCTTCCGCCCCGGGACAGGGGGCGGCAGCGGGGAGCTGTTTTTT
TRBV12-5	-	TRBJ1-3	TRBD1	CASGLHLWRTGGYFSGNTIYF	TGTGCTAGTGGTTTGCACCTCTGGAGGACAGGGGGCTATTTCTCTGGAAACACCATATATTTT
TRBV7-9	-	TRBJ2-3	-	CASSLEEGSTDTQYF	TGTGCCAGCAGCTTAGAGGAGGGCAGCACAGATACGCAGTATTTT
TRBV6-2/TRBV6-3	-	TRBJ2-7	-	CASSYGLGLRGYEQYF	TGTGCCAGCAGTTACGGCCTCGGCTTAAGGGGGTACGAGCAGTACTTC
TRBV6-4	-	TRBJ1-3	TRBD1	CASSAGTGPGNTIYF	TGTGCCAGCAGTGCCGGGACAGGGCCTGGAAACACCATATATTTT
TRBV7-2	-	TRBJ2-7	-	CASSPHGAKGEQYF	TGTGCCAGCAGCCCTCACGGGGCCAAGGGCGAGCAGTACTTC
TRBV7-8	few	TRBJ2-2	TRBD2	CASSPTSGGLGELFF	TGTGCCAGCAGCCCGACTAGCGGGGGGCTCGGGGAGCTGTTTTTT
TRBV28	-	TRBJ2-7	TRBD2	CASSLSGAGRDEQYF	TGTGCCAGCAGTTTAAGCGGTGCAGGGAGGGACGAGCAGTACTTC
TRBV28	-	TRBJ1-5	TRBD1	CASSSPGTGHQPQHF	TGTGCCAGCAGTTCCCCCGGGACAGGTCATCAGCCCCAGCATTTT
TRBV15	-	TRBJ2-3	-	CATSRVRSTDTQYF	TGTGCCACCAGCAGAGTGCGAAGCACAGATACGCAGTATTTT
TRBV6-5	-	TRBJ1-2	TRBD1	CASSYGQGIGYGYTF	TGTGCCAGCAGTTACGGACAGGGAATTGGCTATGGCTACACCTTC
TRBV7-2	-	TRBJ2-1	-	CASSLDGSVYNEQFF	TGTGCCAGCAGCTTAGACGGTAGCGTCTACAATGAGCAGTTCTTC
TRBV30	-	TRBJ1-4	-	CAWSIKGNEKLFF	TGTGCCTGGAGCATAAAAGGGAATGAAAAACTGTTTTTT
TRBV5-1	-	TRBJ2-4	TRBD1	CASSSGTGDLAKNIQYF	TGCGCCAGCAGCTCCGGGACAGGAGATTTAGCCAAAAACATTCAGTACTTC
TRBV20-1	-	TRBJ1-1	-	CSASKPPMNTEAFF	TGCAGTGCTAGTAAGCCACCTATGAACACTGAAGCTTTCTTT
TRBV12-3/TRBV12-4	-	TRBJ1-1	-	CASSFQISTEAFF	TGTGCCAGCAGTTTCCAGATCTCAACTGAAGCTTTCTTT
TRBV7-9	few	TRBJ2-2	-	CASSLAQTTGELFF	TGTGCCAGCAGCTTAGCGCAAACCACCGGGGAGCTGTTTTTT
TRBV2	-	TRBJ1-1	TRBD1	CASSESVRWTGGTEAFF	TGTGCCAGCAGTGAAAGTGTGAGATGGACAGGGGGGACTGAAGCTTTCTTT
TRBV19	-	TRBJ1-5	TRBD1	CASSMVGTGILPQHF	TGTGCCAGTAGTATGGTGGGGACAGGGATTTTGCCCCAGCATTTT
TRBV7-2	-	TRBJ2-1	TRBD2	CASRGTSGLLSEQFF	TGTGCCAGCAGGGGGACTAGCGGGCTCCTCAGTGAGCAGTTCTTC
TRBV19	-	TRBJ1-6	-	CASRGDTRPNSPLHF	TGTGCCAGTAGGGGGGACACCCGGCCTAATTCACCCCTCCACTTT